A selection of T cell receptor beta chains follows, all from one sample in a study of CD8 T cells in Susac syndrome. TCRdb reanalysed the immunoSEQ multiplex PCR reads using MiXCR and keeps one entry per CDR3 protein. The table shows 250,000 to 300,000 distinct CDR3 sequences, with 85% occurring only once. Sequencing was done on a sample of CD8+ T cells from PBMCs. The source of these receptors is a human donor with multiple sclerosis. Both conserved end residues are part of each CDR3. D genes are given only for firm matches. A row's size may be missing; if present it is once, few, many or a size class.

d_gene,v_gene,j_gene,abundance,CDR3nt,CDR3aa
TRBD1,TRBV2,TRBJ2-7,-,TGTGCCAGCAGTGTGCCAGGGACAGGCGGCTCTTTTTCCTACGAGCAGTACTTC,CASSVPGTGGSFSYEQYF
-,TRBV20-1,TRBJ2-1,-,TGCAGTGCCCAGACCCCTACTAGCATGTTCAATGAGCAGTTCTTC,CSAQTPTSMFNEQFF
TRBD2,TRBV11-2,TRBJ2-1,-,TGTGCCAGCAGCTACCAAAGGACTAGCGATGAGCAGTTCTTC,CASSYQRTSDEQFF
-,TRBV6-5,TRBJ2-1,-,TGTGCCAGCAGTTACTCAAAAAATTTACACAATGAGCAGTTCTTC,CASSYSKNLHNEQFF
-,TRBV4-1,TRBJ2-7,-,TGCGCCAGCAGCCAAGATCAGGGGCGGTACGAGCAGTACTTC,CASSQDQGRYEQYF
-,TRBV5-1,TRBJ1-1,-,TGCGCCAGCAGCTGGGGACATGTGAACACTGAAGCTTTCTTT,CASSWGHVNTEAFF
-,TRBV7-9,TRBJ2-1,-,TGTGCCAGCAGCTTACCGGGTCTGGGAAACAATGAGCAGTTCTTC,CASSLPGLGNNEQFF
TRBD1,TRBV4-1,TRBJ1-1,-,TGCGCCAGCAGCCAAGATTTTCTCCAGACAGGGGCGAACACTGAAGCTTTCTTT,CASSQDFLQTGANTEAFF
-,TRBV6-5,TRBJ2-5,-,TGTGCCAGCAGTTACTCGGGAGAAATGGAGACCCAGTACTTC,CASSYSGEMETQYF
-,TRBV9,TRBJ1-2,-,TGTGCCAGCAAAGAGGGCCGCTATGGCTACACCTTC,CASKEGRYGYTF
-,TRBV2,TRBJ1-2,once,TGTGCCAGCACTGCCGAAAGCTACACCTTC,CASTAESYTF
TRBD2,TRBV4-3,TRBJ2-7,-,TGCGCCAGCGCCCAGACTAGCGGACCCTACGAGCAGTACTTC,CASAQTSGPYEQYF
-,TRBV5-1,TRBJ2-5,-,TGCGCCAGCAGCCCGGGACGAGGGGAGACCCAGTACTTC,CASSPGRGETQYF
-,TRBV28,TRBJ2-4,-,TGTGCCAGCAGTTTTCTTGCGGTCGCCAAAAACATTCAGTACTTC,CASSFLAVAKNIQYF
TRBD1,TRBV6-1,TRBJ1-2,-,TGTGCCAGCAGAACGACAGGGACTTTCGGCTACACCTTC,CASRTTGTFGYTF
TRBD1,TRBV13,TRBJ2-7,-,TGTGCCAGCAGCCTACAGGGGACGTCAAGAACCTACGAGCAGTACTTC,CASSLQGTSRTYEQYF
TRBD2,TRBV4-2,TRBJ2-7,-,TGTGCCAGCAGCCAAGGTAATAGCGGGACACCCTACGAGCAGTACTTC,CASSQGNSGTPYEQYF
-,TRBV6-5,TRBJ1-5,few,TGTGCCAGCAGTTCCGAGCTGGGTCAGCCCCAGCATTTT,CASSSELGQPQHF
TRBD2,TRBV2,TRBJ2-7,once,TGTGCCAGCAGTGAGCGGGGGGCAGATCCCTACGAGCAGTACTTC,CASSERGADPYEQYF
TRBD2,TRBV7-2,TRBJ2-4,-,TGTGCCAGCAGCTCATTGACTAGCGGAGAAGTCAAAAACATTCAGTACTTC,CASSSLTSGEVKNIQYF
-,TRBV20-1,TRBJ2-3,-,TGCAGTGCTAGAGATCGGTTGAGGGAGGCCCCAGATACGCAGTATTTT,CSARDRLREAPDTQYF
-,TRBV5-4,TRBJ2-1,-,TGTGCCAGCAGCCTGGAGGGCCTCGGCTACAATGAGCAGTTCTTC,CASSLEGLGYNEQFF
-,TRBV20-1,TRBJ1-1,-,TGCAGTGCCGGCGGGGGGAACACTGAAGCTTTCTTT,CSAGGGNTEAFF
TRBD2,TRBV7-9,TRBJ2-7,-,TGTGCCAGCAGCTTAGCGGGAGGGAACGAGCAGTACTTC,CASSLAGGNEQYF
TRBD1,TRBV27,TRBJ2-7,-,TGTGCCAGCACCCTCTCAGGGGGCCATCCCTGCGAGCAGTACTTC,CASTLSGGHPCEQYF
-,TRBV7-9,TRBJ1-1,-,TGTGCCAGCAGCACTCAGGGAGGTGAAGCTTTCTTT,CASSTQGGEAFF
-,TRBV4-1,TRBJ1-5,-,TGCGCCAGCAGCGGGGTCCTTAGCAATCAGCCCCAGCATTTT,CASSGVLSNQPQHF
TRBD2,TRBV14,TRBJ2-5,-,TGTGCCAGCAGCCTTAGCGGGAGAAGGGAGACCCAGTACTTC,CASSLSGRRETQYF
-,TRBV27,TRBJ2-7,-,TGTGCCAGCAGTTTATCTGGGGGCCCTAAATACGAGCAGTACTTC,CASSLSGGPKYEQYF
TRBD2,TRBV14,TRBJ2-1,-,TGTGCCAGCAGTCACCGGACTAGCGGGTCTATTTTTGAGCAGTTCTTC,CASSHRTSGSIFEQFF
TRBD2,TRBV7-9,TRBJ2-6,few,TGTGCCAGCAGGGGATCGGAAGCGGGAGCTGGGGCCAACGTCCTGACTTTC,CASRGSEAGAGANVLTF
-,TRBV12-3/TRBV12-4,TRBJ1-1,once,TGTGCCAGCAGTATCGACCCCGGGGGTACCACTGAAGCTTTCTTT,CASSIDPGGTTEAFF
-,TRBV7-8,TRBJ2-3,-,TGTGCCAGCAGCCCCAGAGGGCGGCTAACGAACACAGATACGCAGTATTTT,CASSPRGRLTNTDTQYF
-,TRBV27,TRBJ2-7,-,TGTGCCAGCAGTGGGGGGGGACAAGTCTACGAGCAGTACTTC,CASSGGGQVYEQYF
-,TRBV15,TRBJ1-5,once,TGTGCCACCAGCAGAGATCCGGGTTCAAATCAGCCCCAGCATTTT,CATSRDPGSNQPQHF
-,TRBV7-2,TRBJ2-7,-,TGTGCCAGCAGCTTCCTAGCGTCAGACGCCTACGAGCAGTACTTC,CASSFLASDAYEQYF
-,TRBV28,TRBJ2-5,-,TGTGCCAGCAGTTTCCCTAGGCGCTCCTTCGACCTACAAGAGACCCAGTACTTC,CASSFPRRSFDLQETQYF
-,TRBV5-4,TRBJ1-1,-,TGTGCCAGCATCGTGAACACTGAAGCTTTCTTT,CASIVNTEAFF
-,TRBV12-3/TRBV12-4,TRBJ1-2,-,TGTGCCAGCAGTGCGGGCAGTTTTTATGGCTACACCTTC,CASSAGSFYGYTF
TRBD2,TRBV28,TRBJ2-7,-,TGTGCCAGCAGCAACGGACTAGCGGGAGTAGTCTATTACGAGCAGTACTTC,CASSNGLAGVVYYEQYF
-,TRBV20-1,TRBJ2-7,-,TGCAGTGCTAGAGATCAACTGCAGGGGCCAGACTACGAGCAGTACTTC,CSARDQLQGPDYEQYF
-,TRBV5-1,TRBJ2-7,-,TGCGCCAGCAGCCCGAATGGGAAAAGGAACGAGCAGTACTTC,CASSPNGKRNEQYF
-,TRBV7-9,TRBJ2-7,-,TGTGCCAGCAGCTCGGACAGCTCCTACGAGCAGTACTTC,CASSSDSSYEQYF
TRBD1,TRBV4-1,TRBJ2-1,-,TGCGCCAGCAGCCACGGGACAGGGGCCCATCACCAGTTCTTC,CASSHGTGAHHQFF
TRBD2,TRBV15,TRBJ2-1,-,TGTGCCACCAGCAGGCGAGGACTAGCGGGGATAAATGAGCAGTTCTTC,CATSRRGLAGINEQFF
-,TRBV20-1,TRBJ2-1,-,TGCAGTGCTAGACGCCTAGGAGAGCCTGAGCAGTTCTTC,CSARRLGEPEQFF
TRBD1,TRBV27,TRBJ2-7,-,TGTGCCAGCAGTTCCGAGCAGGGGGCGCGGTACGAGCAGTACTTC,CASSSEQGARYEQYF
-,TRBV28,TRBJ1-1,-,TGTGCCAGCAAGCGTTGGAGCACTGAAGCTTTCTTT,CASKRWSTEAFF
TRBD1,TRBV28,TRBJ2-6,-,TGTGCCAGCAGTCGGACAGGGGCTGGGGCCAACGTCCTGACTTTC,CASSRTGAGANVLTF
-,TRBV15,TRBJ1-3,-,TGTGCCACCGCGGGAGCGAGCTCTGGAAACACCATATATTTT,CATAGASSGNTIYF
-,TRBV7-6,TRBJ1-2,-,TGTGCCAGCAGCTTAGCGGCAGGAGGTGGCTACACCTTC,CASSLAAGGGYTF